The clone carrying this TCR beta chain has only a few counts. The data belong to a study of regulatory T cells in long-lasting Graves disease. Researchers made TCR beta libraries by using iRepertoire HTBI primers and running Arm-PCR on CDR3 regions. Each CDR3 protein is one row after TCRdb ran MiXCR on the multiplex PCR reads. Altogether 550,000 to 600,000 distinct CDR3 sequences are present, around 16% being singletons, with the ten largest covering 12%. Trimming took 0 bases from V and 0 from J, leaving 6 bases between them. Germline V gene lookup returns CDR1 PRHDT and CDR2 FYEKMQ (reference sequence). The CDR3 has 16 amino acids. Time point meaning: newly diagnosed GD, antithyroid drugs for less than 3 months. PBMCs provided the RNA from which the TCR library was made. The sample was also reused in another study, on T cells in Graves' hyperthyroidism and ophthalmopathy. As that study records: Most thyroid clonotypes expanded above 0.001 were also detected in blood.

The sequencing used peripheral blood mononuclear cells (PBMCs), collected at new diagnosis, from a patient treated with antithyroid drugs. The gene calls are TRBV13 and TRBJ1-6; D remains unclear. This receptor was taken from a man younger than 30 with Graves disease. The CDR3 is CASSLGESSYNSPLHF. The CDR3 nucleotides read TGTGCCAGCAGCTTAGGAGAGAGCTCCTATAATTCACCCCTCCACTTT. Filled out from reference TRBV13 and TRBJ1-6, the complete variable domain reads AAGVIQSPRHLIKEKRETATLKCYPIPRHDTVYWYQQGPGQDPQFLISFYEKMQSDKGSIPDRFSAQQFSDYHSELNMSSLELGDSALYFCASSLGESSYNSPLHFGNGTRLTVT.